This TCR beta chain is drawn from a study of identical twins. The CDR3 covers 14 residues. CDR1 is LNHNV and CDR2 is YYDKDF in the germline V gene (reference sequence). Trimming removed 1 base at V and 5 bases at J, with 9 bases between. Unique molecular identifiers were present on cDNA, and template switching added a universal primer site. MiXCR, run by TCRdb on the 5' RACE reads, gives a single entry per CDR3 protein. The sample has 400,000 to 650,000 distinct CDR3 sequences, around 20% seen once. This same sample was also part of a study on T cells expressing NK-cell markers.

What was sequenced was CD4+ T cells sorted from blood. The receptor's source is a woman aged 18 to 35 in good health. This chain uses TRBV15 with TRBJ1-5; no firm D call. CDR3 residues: CATSRGGLDQPQHF. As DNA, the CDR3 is TGTGCCACCAGCAGAGGAGGGTTGGATCAGCCCCAGCATTTT.